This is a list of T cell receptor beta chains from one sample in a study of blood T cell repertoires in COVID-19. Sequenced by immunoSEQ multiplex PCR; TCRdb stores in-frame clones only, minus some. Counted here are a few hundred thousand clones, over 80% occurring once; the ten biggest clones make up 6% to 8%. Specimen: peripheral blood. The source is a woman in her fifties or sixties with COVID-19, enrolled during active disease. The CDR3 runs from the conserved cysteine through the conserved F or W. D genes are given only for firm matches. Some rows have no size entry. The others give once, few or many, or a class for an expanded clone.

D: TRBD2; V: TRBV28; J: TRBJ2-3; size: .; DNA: TGTGCCACTATACTAGCGGGAGGGGCAGATACGCAGTATTTT; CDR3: CATILAGGADTQYF
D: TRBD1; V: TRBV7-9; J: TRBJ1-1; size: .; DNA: TGTGCCAGCAGCGACCAGGGGGCTGAAGCTTTCTTT; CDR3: CASSDQGAEAFF
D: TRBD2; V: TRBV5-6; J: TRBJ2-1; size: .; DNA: TGTGCCAGCAGCTTTTTTGGCGGGAGGGCCGGGGTCAATGAGCAGTTCTTC; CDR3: CASSFFGGRAGVNEQFF
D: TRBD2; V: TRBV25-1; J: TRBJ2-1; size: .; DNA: TGTGCCAGCAGGGGACTAGCGGGAACCCACAATGAGCAGTTCTTC; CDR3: CASRGLAGTHNEQFF
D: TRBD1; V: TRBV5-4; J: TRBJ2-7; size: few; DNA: TGTGCCAGCAGCTCAGGGGGTCGCACCAGCGAGCAGTACTTC; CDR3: CASSSGGRTSEQYF
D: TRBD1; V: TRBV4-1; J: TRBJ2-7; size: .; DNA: TGCGCCAGCAGCCAGGCCGGGACAGGGAAAGGGCCATACGAGCAGTACTTC; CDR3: CASSQAGTGKGPYEQYF
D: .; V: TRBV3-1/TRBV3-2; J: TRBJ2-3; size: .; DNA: TGTGCCAGCAGCTCTACAGGAGGGGAGACTTTTGGCACAGATACGCAGTATTTT; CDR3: CASSSTGGETFGTDTQYF
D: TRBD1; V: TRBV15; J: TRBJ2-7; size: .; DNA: TGTGCCACCAGCGCGGGACAGGGCCCGTCGGAGCAGTACTTC; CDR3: CATSAGQGPSEQYF
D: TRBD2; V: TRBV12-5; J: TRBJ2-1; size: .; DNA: TGTGCTAGTGTCTATAGCGGGAGCCAAAGCTCCTACAATGAGCAGTTCTTC; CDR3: CASVYSGSQSSYNEQFF
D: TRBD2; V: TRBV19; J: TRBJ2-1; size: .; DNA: TGTGCCAGTAGAAAAGCGGGAGGGAGCTCCTACAATGAGCAGTTCTTC; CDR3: CASRKAGGSSYNEQFF
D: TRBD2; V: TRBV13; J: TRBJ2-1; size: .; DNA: TGTGCCAGCAGCCCCCAGCGGGAGAGGGTCAATGAGCAGTTCTTC; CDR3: CASSPQRERVNEQFF
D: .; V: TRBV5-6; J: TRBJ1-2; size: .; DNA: TGTGCCAGCAGCTCAAAAACAGGAGTTTATGGCTACACCTTC; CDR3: CASSSKTGVYGYTF
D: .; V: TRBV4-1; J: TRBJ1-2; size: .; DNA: TGCGCCAGCAGCTCCCCGGGGAAAGGTTATGGCTACACCTTC; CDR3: CASSSPGKGYGYTF
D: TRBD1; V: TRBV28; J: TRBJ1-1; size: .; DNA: TGTGCCAGCAGTTTGGACAGGGGAAGAGCTCAAGCTTTCTTT; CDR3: CASSLDRGRAQAFF
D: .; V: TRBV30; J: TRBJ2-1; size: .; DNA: TGTGCCTGGAGTGTACTGGATGAGCAGTTCTTC; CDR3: CAWSVLDEQFF
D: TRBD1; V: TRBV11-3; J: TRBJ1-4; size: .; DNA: TGTGCCAGCAGCCTCGGACAGGGAGGCGAAAAACTGTTTTTT; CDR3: CASSLGQGGEKLFF
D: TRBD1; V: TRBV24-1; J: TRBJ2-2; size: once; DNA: TGTGCCACCAGTGAGAAGGGGGCCCGAACATCCGGGGAGCTGTTTTTT; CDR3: CATSEKGARTSGELFF
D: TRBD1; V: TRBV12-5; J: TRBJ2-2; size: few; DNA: TGTGCTAGTGGCCGACAGGGGGCTGGCACCGGGGAGCTGTTTTTT; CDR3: CASGRQGAGTGELFF
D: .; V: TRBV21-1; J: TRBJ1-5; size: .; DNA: TGTGCCAGCAGCGTCCGTTCGGGGACAGATAGCAATCAGCCCCAGCATTTT; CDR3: CASSVRSGTDSNQPQHF
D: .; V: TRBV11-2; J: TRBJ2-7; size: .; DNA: TGTGCCAGCAGCAACAACCCTCCCGGACAGCAGATCTACGAGCAGTACTTC; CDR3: CASSNNPPGQQIYEQYF
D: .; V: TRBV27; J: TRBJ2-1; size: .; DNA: TGTGCCAGCAGCCGGGACAACTCCTACAATGAGCAGTTCTTC; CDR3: CASSRDNSYNEQFF
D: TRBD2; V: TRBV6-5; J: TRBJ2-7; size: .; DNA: TGTGCCAGCAGGATAAGCGGGACGCTAATAGAGCAGTACTTC; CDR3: CASRISGTLIEQYF
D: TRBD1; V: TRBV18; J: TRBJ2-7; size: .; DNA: TGTGCCAGCTCACCTCAGGGACAGGGTCCCTACGAGCAGTACTTC; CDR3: CASSPQGQGPYEQYF
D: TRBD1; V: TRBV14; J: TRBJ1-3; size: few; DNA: TGTGCCAGCAGCCAAGATGTCAAGGGGGCGAGTGGAAACACCATATATTTT; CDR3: CASSQDVKGASGNTIYF
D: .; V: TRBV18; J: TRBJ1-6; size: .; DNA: TGTGCCAGCTCACCGCAGGGTCGGACTTCACCCCTCCACTTT; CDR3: CASSPQGRTSPLHF
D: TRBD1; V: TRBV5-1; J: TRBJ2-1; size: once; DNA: TGCGCCAGGCCGGGACAGGGGGCGAACTACTACTACAATGAGCAGTTCTTC; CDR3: CARPGQGANYYYNEQFF
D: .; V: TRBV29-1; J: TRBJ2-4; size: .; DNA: TGCAGCGTCCCGGACGGGGGAAACATTCAGTACTTC; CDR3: CSVPDGGNIQYF
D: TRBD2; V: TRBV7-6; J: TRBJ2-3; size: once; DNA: TGTGCCAGCAGCCTGACAGCGGGAGTGATCCCAGATACGCAGTATTTT; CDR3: CASSLTAGVIPDTQYF
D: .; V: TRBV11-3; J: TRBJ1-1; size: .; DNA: TGTGCCAGCAGAATCCGGGAACATGAAGCTTTCTTT; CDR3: CASRIREHEAFF
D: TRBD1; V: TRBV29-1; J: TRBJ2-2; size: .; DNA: TGCAGCGACAGGGACAGGGGGATTGGGGAGCTGTTTTTT; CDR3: CSDRDRGIGELFF
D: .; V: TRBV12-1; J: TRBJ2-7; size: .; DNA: TGTGCCAGCAGCTTCTCATTTGGCAGGGTAGGAACGGGAGGGTACTACGAGCAGTACTTC; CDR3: CASSFSFGRVGTGGYYEQYF
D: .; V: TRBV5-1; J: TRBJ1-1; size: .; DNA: TGCGCCAGCAGCTTGAGGGGTTTCGGTGGGAACACTGAAGCTTTCTTT; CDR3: CASSLRGFGGNTEAFF
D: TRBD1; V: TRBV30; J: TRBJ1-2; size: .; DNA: TGTGCCGGAGAAGGGGGCGACGGCTATGGCTACACCTTC; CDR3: CAGEGGDGYGYTF
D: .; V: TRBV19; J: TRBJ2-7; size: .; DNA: TGTGCCAGTAGTATGAGGAAGAGACCGTACTTC; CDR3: CASSMRKRPYF
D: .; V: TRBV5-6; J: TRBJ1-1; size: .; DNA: TGTGCCAGCAGCTTCATGAACACTGAAGCTTTCTTT; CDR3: CASSFMNTEAFF
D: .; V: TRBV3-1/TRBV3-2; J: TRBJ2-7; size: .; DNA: TGTGCCAGCAGCCAGGATGCGAGACAGAACTACGAGCAGTACTTC; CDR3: CASSQDARQNYEQYF
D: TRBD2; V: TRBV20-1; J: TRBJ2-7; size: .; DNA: TGCAGTGCTAGTAGCGGGAGCCACGAGCAGTACTTC; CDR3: CSASSGSHEQYF